What follows describes a single T cell receptor beta chain. These data come from a study of blood T cell repertoires in COVID-19. Study as a whole: The United States, Italy and Spain were the sources of the acute and convalescent COVID-19 samples. PBMCs, B-cell-depleted T cells, or T cells provided the cDNA or gDNA that made up the material.

The V and J ends lost 0 bases and 10 bases, in that order; junction bases with no gene match: 8. Germline V gene data show CDR1 as SGHAT and CDR2 as FQNNGV. The CDR3 extends over 14 amino acids. Source study methods: Reference gene primer amplification yielded estimated nucleated cell counts. Using immunoSEQ multiplex PCR, the repertoire was profiled, and TCRdb retains in-frame clones only, with some absent. D and trimming were read from the DNA, whereas the V and J calls and clone size are those reported in that table. The sample has tens of thousands of clones; around four fifths are singletons. This chain uses TRBV11-2 with TRBJ1-1; 7 positions agree with TRBD1. This TCR was sampled from a man over 45 with active COVID-19. Source material: peripheral blood. The CDR3 sequence: CASSLDRWTGLAFF. In DNA form, the CDR3 reads TGTGCCAGCAGCTTAGATCGGTGGACAGGCTTAGCTTTCTTT.